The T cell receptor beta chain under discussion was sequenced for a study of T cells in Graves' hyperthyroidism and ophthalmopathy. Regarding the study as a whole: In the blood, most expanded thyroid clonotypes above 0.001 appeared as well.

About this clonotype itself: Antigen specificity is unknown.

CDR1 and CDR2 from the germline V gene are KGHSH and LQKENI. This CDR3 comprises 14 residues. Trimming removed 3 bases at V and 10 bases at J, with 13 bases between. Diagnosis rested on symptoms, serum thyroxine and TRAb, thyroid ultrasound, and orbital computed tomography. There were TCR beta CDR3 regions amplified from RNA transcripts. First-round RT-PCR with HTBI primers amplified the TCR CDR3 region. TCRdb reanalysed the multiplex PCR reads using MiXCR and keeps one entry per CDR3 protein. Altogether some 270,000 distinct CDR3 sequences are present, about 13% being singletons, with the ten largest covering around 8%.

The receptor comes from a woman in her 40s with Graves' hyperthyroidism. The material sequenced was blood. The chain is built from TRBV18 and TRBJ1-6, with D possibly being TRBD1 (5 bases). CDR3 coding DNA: TGTGCCAGCTCACCCGGGACCCTGGACTCACCCCTCCACTTT. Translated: CASSPGTLDSPLHF.